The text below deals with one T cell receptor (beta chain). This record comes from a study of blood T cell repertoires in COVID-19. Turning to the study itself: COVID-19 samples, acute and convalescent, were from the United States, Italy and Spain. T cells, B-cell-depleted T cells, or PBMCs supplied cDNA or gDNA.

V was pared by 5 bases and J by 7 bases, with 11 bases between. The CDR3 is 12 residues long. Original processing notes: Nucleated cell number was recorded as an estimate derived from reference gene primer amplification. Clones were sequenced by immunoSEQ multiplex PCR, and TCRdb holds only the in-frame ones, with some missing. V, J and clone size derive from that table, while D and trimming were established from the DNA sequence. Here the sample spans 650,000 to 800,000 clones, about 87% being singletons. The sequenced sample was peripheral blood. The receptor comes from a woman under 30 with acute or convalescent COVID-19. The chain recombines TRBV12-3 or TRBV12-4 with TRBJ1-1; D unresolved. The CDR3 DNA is TGTGCCAGCAGTACACCCCCGGGTGAAGCTTTCTTT. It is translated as CASSTPPGEAFF.